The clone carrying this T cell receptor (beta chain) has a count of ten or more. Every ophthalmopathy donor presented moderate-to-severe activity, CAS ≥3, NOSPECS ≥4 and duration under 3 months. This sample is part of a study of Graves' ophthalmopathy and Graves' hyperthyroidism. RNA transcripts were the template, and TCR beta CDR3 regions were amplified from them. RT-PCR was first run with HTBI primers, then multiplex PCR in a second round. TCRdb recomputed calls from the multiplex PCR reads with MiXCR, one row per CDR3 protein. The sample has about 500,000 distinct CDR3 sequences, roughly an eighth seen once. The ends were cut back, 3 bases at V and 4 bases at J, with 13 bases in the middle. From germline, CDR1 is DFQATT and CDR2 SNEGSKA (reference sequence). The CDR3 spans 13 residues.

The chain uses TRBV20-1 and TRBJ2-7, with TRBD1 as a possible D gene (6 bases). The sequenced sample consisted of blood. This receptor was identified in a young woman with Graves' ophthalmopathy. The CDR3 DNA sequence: TGCAGTGCTAGGACCGGGACACCTTACGAGCAGTACTTC. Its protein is CSARTGTPYEQYF.